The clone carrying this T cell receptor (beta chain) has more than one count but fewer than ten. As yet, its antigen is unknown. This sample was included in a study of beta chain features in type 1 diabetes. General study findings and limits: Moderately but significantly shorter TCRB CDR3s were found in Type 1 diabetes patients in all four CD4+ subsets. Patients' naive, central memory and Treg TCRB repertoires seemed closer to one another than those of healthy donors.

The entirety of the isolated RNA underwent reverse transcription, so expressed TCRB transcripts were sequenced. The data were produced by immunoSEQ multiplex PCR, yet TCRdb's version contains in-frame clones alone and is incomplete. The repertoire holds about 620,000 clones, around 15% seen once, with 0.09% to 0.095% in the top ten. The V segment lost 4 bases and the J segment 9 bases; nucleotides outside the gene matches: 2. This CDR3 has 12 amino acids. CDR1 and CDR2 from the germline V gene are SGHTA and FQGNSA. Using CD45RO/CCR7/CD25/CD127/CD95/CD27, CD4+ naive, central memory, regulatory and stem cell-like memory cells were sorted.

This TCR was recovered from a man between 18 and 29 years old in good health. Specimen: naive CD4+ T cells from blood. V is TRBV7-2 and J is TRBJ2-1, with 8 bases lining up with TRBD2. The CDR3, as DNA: TGTGCCAGCAGCTCCCTAGCGGGTGAGCAGTTCTTC. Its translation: CASSSLAGEQFF. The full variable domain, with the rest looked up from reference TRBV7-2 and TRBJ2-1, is GAGVSQSPSNKVTEKGKDVELRCDPISGHTALYWYRQSLGQGLEFLIYFQGNSAPDKSGLPSDRFSAERTGGSVSTLTIQRTQQEDSAVYLCASSSLAGEQFFGPGTRLTVL.